Below, 25 T cell receptor beta chains from the same sample are listed, as sequenced in a study of cytomegalovirus exposure and HLA in healthy donors. PCR primers comprised 60 Vbeta and 13 Jbeta primers. Data came from immunoSEQ multiplex PCR; TCRdb stores just in-frame clones and leaves some out. The data show some 160,000 clones, over 80% seen once. The sequenced material came from PBMCs. Receptors originate from a male donor in good health and CMV-seropositive.

CDR3 sequence (DNA): TGTGCCAGTAGTATGGGAGTTGTCCTTGAAGCTTTCTTT. The encoded protein is CASSMGVVLEAFF. J is TRBJ1-1 and V is TRBV19; no definite D call. Germline CDR1 LNHDA, CDR2 SQIVND (reference sequence). CDR3 length: 13 residues. V was cut by 3 bases and J by 7 bases, with 12 bases left in between.

The V gene is TRBV27, the J gene TRBJ2-7; 7 positions match TRBD2. V lost 2 bases to trimming and J lost 6 bases; unmatched junction nucleotides: 13. CDR1 is MNHEY and CDR2 is SMNVEV in the germline V gene (reference sequence). The CDR3 length is 16 residues. As DNA, the CDR3 is TGTGCCAGCAGTTTAGAGCAGCGAGAGCGGGGAGGCGAGCAGTACTTC. Residues: CASSLEQRERGGEQYF.

The chain recombines TRBV30 with TRBJ2-7; unclear D gene. This CDR3 is 14 amino acids long. Deletions cut 0 bases from V and 2 bases from J, with 11 bases between. The germline CDR1 and CDR2 sequences are GTSNPN and SVGIG (reference sequence). Written as DNA, the CDR3 is TGTGCCTGGAGTGTTTCCAGCGAAACCTACGAGCAGTACTTC. Translating gives CAWSVSSETYEQYF.

The chain combines TRBV5-4 with TRBJ2-7; 11 positions match TRBD2. The CDR3 consists of 16 residues. The germline gives CDR1 SGHNT, CDR2 YYREEE (reference sequence). V was pared by 0 bases and J by 2 bases, with 4 bases of the junction left unmatched. CDR3 in amino acids: CASSLGSGRGPYEQYF. The CDR3 nucleotides are TGTGCCAGCAGCTTGGGTAGCGGGAGGGGTCCCTACGAGCAGTACTTC.

The rearrangement uses TRBV6-5 and TRBJ2-7, with 9 bases matching TRBD2. The length of the CDR3 is 15 residues. J lost 6 bases, V lost 3 bases, and 9 bases had no gene match. Germline CDR1 is MNHEY and CDR2 is SVGAGI. The CDR3 DNA sequence: TGTGCCAGCAGTTATCCGACTAGCGGTGCTCTCGAGCAGTACTTC. It encodes CASSYPTSGALEQYF.

There are a few counts of this clone. V usage is TRBV6-1 and J usage is TRBJ1-1, with D possibly being TRBD1 (6 bases). Germline CDR1 reads MNHNS; CDR2 reads SASEGT. Trimming removed 8 bases at V and 5 bases at J, with 15 bases between. The CDR3 runs 13 residues. The CDR3 DNA reads TGTGCCAGCGATAGCAAAGGGGGAACTGAAGCTTTCTTT. Encoded protein: CASDSKGGTEAFF.

This chain links TRBV10-3 with TRBJ1-2; D may be TRBD1 (6 bases). The V and J ends lost 8 bases and 4 bases respectively, with 17 bases between them. The germline V gene has CDR1 ENHRY and CDR2 SYGVKD. This CDR3 comprises 14 residues. Here the CDR3 DNA reads TGTGCCATCTGGGCGACAGGTCTGGGCTATGGCTACACCTTC. Its protein is CAIWATGLGYGYTF.

The rearrangement joins TRBV5-4 to TRBJ1-6; D not certain. Per germline, CDR1 SGHNT and CDR2 YYREEE (reference sequence). With 2 bases removed from V and 7 bases from J, the gap between germline ends came to 13 bases. The CDR3 totals 15 residues. The CDR3 bases are TGTGCCAGCAGCTTTGGGCGCTCGGGGAATTCACCCCTCCACTTT. Its translation: CASSFGRSGNSPLHF.

The V and J genes are TRBV9 and TRBJ2-7, with D possibly being TRBD2 (7 bases). The CDR3 extends over 14 amino acids. Germline V lookup: CDR1 SGDLS, CDR2 YYNGEE. The V end lost 0 bases, the J end lost 4 bases, and 11 bases lay between the germline ends. CDR3 protein: CASSVAGRGYEQYF. The CDR3 DNA follows: TGTGCCAGCAGCGTAGCGGGGAGGGGGTACGAGCAGTACTTC. Together with reference TRBV9 and TRBJ2-7, the CDR3 gives the full variable domain: DSGVTQTPKHLITATGQRVTLRCSPRSGDLSVYWYQQSLDQGLQFLIQYYNGEERAKGNILERFSAQQFPDLHSELNLSSLELGDSALYFCASSVAGRGYEQYFGPGTRLTVT.

The V gene is TRBV5-4, the J gene TRBJ2-5, with 13 bases matching TRBD2. This CDR3 is built from 16 residues. CDR1 and CDR2 from the germline V gene are SGHNT and YYREEE (reference sequence). V gave up 3 bases and J gave up 1 base; unmatched junction bases: 3. The CDR3 is CASSWGTSGIQETQYF. CDR3 DNA sequence: TGTGCCAGCAGCTGGGGGACTAGCGGGATCCAAGAGACCCAGTACTTC.

The rearrangement links TRBV6-5 to TRBJ1-2; TRBD1 matches 7 bases. V was pared by 5 bases and J by 4 bases, with 7 bases of the junction left unmatched. The CDR3 is 14 amino acids. Per the germline V gene, CDR1 is MNHEY and CDR2 is SVGAGI. CDR3 loop: CASSTLKGAYGYTF. CDR3 sequence (DNA): TGTGCCAGCAGTACGCTCAAGGGGGCCTATGGCTACACCTTC.

The chain carries TRBV29-1 and TRBJ1-5; TRBD1 matches at 9 bases. The CDR3 is 12 residues long. The ends lost 6 bases at V and 5 bases at J; junction bases unmatched: 2. From germline, CDR1 is SQVTM and CDR2 ANQGSEA. CDR3 sequence reads: CSVRTGDQPQHF. CDR3 coding DNA: TGCAGCGTACGGACAGGGGATCAGCCCCAGCATTTT.

To note about this clone: Additional DNA sequences in this sample encode the identical CDR3. The J gene is TRBJ2-7, the V gene TRBV25-1; D may be TRBD2 (6 bases). The CDR3 is made up of 13 amino acids. Germline CDR1 and CDR2: MGHDK and SYGVNS. V lost 3 bases, J lost 5 bases, and 11 bases lay in between. CDR3 in DNA: TGTGCCAGCAGTGAGTATCCGGGAGACGAGCAGTACTTC. It is translated as CASSEYPGDEQYF.

This sequence joins TRBV7-2 and TRBJ2-7; 7 bases map to TRBD2. The CDR3 consists of 15 residues. The germline gives CDR1 SGHTA, CDR2 FQGNSA. V shed 4 bases, J shed 4 bases, and the junction held 10 bases outside the gene matches. The chain's CDR3 is CASSSPGTGGYEQYF. CDR3 bases: TGTGCCAGCAGCTCCCCCGGGACGGGGGGATACGAGCAGTACTTC.

The chain is built from TRBV2 and TRBJ2-4, with 8 bases lining up with TRBD2. Germline-derived CDR1 and CDR2 are SNHLY and FYNNEI. This CDR3 region has 16 residues. V shed 6 bases and J 3 bases; nucleotides not matched to a gene: 10. This CDR3 is CASSDPGGPDKNIQYF. DNA of the CDR3: TGTGCCAGCAGCGACCCGGGAGGGCCAGACAAAAACATTCAGTACTTC. The full variable domain, completed using reference TRBV2 and TRBJ2-4, is EPEVTQTPSHQVTQMGQEVILRCVPISNHLYFYWYRQILGQKVEFLVSFYNNEISEKSEIFDDQFSVERPDGSNFTLKIRSTKLEDSAMYFCASSDPGGPDKNIQYFGAGTRLSVL.

J is TRBJ2-3 and V is TRBV5-1; TRBD1 agrees at 11 bases. J was trimmed by 4 bases and V by 0 bases; bases with no gene match: 4. Germline values: CDR1 SGHRS, CDR2 YFSETQ. The CDR3 is 16 amino acids. The CDR3, as DNA: TGCGCCAGCAGCTTGGGGGGACAGGGGGGTCCAGATACGCAGTATTTT. Protein: CASSLGGQGGPDTQYF.

This clone was detected only a few times. The chain joins TRBV7-2 to TRBJ2-1; the D gene is possibly TRBD2 (6 bases). There are 16 residues in the CDR3. V lost 5 bases and J 2 bases, leaving 16 bases between the germline ends. Germline lookup yields CDR1 SGHTA and CDR2 FQGNSA. In DNA form, the CDR3 reads TGTGCCAGCAGCCCCGGTATTAGCGGCACCTACAATGAGCAGTTCTTC. This sequence encodes CASSPGISGTYNEQFF.

This clone has more than one count but fewer than ten. This rearrangement joins TRBV6-5 to TRBJ2-5; 10 nucleotides agree with TRBD2. CDR1 MNHEY and CDR2 SVGAGI come from the germline V gene. The CDR3 sequence is 14 residues long. With 4 bases clipped from V and 5 bases from J, the junction kept 4 bases outside the gene matches. In nucleotides, the CDR3 is TGTGCCAGCAGTTGGGGACTAGCGTCGGAGACCCAGTACTTC. Residues: CASSWGLASETQYF.

The chain has TRBV9 and TRBJ2-5; 8 positions match TRBD2. V dropped 0 bases and J dropped 5; count of bases not matched to a gene: 9. The CDR3 length is 16 residues. The germline gives CDR1 SGDLS, CDR2 YYNGEE. CDR3 region: CASSVELAGGGETQYF. CDR3 nucleotides: TGTGCCAGCAGCGTAGAGCTAGCGGGCGGAGGGGAGACCCAGTACTTC.

DNA of the CDR3: TGTGCCAGCAGTTCTAACAGAGCTAACTATGGCTACACCTTC. Translation: CASSSNRANYGYTF. The rearrangement uses TRBV27 and TRBJ1-2, with D hard to call. V was trimmed by 4 bases and J by 0 bases, leaving 9 bases between them. The length of the CDR3 is 14 residues. The germline V gene encodes CDR1 MNHEY and CDR2 SMNVEV (reference sequence).

The chain combines TRBV6-5 with TRBJ1-6; TRBD1 might be the D (5 bases). Germline V lookup: CDR1 MNHEY, CDR2 SVGAGI. The CDR3 consists of 14 residues. The V end was cut by 2 bases, the J end by 7 bases, with 9 bases between. For the CDR3, the DNA is TGTGCCAGCAGTTACAGGGGTCGGAATTCACCCCTCCACTTT. It translates to CASSYRGRNSPLHF.

J is TRBJ2-5 and V is TRBV5-6; D might be TRBD1 (7 bases). The CDR3 sequence is 12 residues long. CDR1 is SGHDT and CDR2 is YYEEEE in the germline V gene. V was clipped by 4 bases and J by 12 bases, with 16 bases between them. CDR3 coding DNA: TGTGCCAGCAGCCTACAGGGGCCGGGGGAGTACTTC. Amino acids: CASSLQGPGEYF.

J is TRBJ1-1 and V is TRBV9, with D possibly being TRBD1 (6 bases). This CDR3 is built from 17 residues. CDR1 is SGDLS, CDR2 YYNGEE, per germline. Trimming pared 7 bases from V and 1 base from J, leaving 23 bases between. CDR3 DNA sequence: TGTGCCAGCGGGAGAGAGGGGGGGCAGAAGGCGAACACTGAAGCTTTCTTT. Translated, it gives CASGREGGQKANTEAFF.

V is TRBV9 and J is TRBJ1-1; D is ambiguous. V lost 4 bases to trimming and J lost 5 bases, with 9 bases between them. This CDR3 region has 12 residues. Germline assignment: CDR1 SGDLS and CDR2 YYNGEE. CDR3 residues: CASSSSGTEAFF. CDR3 in DNA: TGTGCCAGCAGCTCGTCGGGGACTGAAGCTTTCTTT.

The rearrangement uses TRBV6-1 and TRBJ2-7, with D maybe TRBD1 (7 bases). Deletions cut 5 bases from V and 4 bases from J, with 15 bases between. CDR3 length: 14 residues. The germline gives CDR1 MNHNS, CDR2 SASEGT. The CDR3 sequence: CASSIGPGGYEQYF. Written as DNA, the CDR3 is TGTGCCAGCAGTATAGGGCCAGGGGGGTACGAGCAGTACTTC.